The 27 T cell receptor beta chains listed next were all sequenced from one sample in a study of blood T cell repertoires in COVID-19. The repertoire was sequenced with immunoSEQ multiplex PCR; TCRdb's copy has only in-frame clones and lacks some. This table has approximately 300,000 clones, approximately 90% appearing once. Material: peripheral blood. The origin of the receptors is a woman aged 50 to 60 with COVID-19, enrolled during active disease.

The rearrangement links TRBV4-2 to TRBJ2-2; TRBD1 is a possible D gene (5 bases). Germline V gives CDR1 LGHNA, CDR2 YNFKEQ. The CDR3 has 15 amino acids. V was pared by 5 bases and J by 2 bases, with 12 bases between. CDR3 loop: CASSSQGVNTGELFF. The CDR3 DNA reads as TGTGCCAGCAGCTCCCAGGGCGTTAACACCGGGGAGCTGTTTTTT.

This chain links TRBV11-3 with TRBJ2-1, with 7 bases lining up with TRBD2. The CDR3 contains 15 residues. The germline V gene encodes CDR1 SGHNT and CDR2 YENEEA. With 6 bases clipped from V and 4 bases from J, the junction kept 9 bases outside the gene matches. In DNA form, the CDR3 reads TGTGCCAGCAGTCCCCGACCAGCGGGATACAATGAGCAGTTCTTC. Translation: CASSPRPAGYNEQFF.

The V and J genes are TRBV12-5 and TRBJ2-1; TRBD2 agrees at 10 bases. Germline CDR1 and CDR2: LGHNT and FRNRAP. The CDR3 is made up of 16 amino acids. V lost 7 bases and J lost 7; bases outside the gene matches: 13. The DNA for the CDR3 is TGTGCTAGTGTAGTTCCAGCGGGAGGGCCGGAAAATGAGCAGTTCTTC. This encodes CASVVPAGGPENEQFF.

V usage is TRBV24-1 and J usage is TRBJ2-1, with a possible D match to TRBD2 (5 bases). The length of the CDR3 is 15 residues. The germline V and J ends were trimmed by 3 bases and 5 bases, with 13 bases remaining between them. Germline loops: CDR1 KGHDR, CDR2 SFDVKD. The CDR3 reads CATSDPARADNEQFF. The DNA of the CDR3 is TGTGCCACCAGTGATCCCGCTCGAGCGGACAATGAGCAGTTCTTC.

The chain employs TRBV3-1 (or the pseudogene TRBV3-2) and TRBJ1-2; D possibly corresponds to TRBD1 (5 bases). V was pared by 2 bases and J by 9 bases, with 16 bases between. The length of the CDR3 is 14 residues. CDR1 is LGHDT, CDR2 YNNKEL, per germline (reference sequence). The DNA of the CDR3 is TGTGCCAGCAGCCAACTCAATGGGGGGACTAGCTACACCTTC. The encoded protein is CASSQLNGGTSYTF.

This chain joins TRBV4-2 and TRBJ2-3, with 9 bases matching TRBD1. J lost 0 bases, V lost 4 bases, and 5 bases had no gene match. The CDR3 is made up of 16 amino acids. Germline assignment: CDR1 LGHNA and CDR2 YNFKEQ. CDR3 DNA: TGTGCCAGCAGCCTGGGGGGACAGGGCAGCACAGATACGCAGTATTTT. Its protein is CASSLGGQGSTDTQYF.

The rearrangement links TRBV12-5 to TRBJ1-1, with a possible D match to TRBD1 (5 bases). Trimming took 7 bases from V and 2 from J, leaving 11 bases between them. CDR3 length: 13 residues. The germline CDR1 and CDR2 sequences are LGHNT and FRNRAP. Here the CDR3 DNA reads TGTGCTAGTGCTTGGGGGGAAAACACTGAAGCTTTCTTT. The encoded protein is CASAWGENTEAFF. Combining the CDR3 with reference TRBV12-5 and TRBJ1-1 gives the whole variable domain DARVTQTPRHKVTEMGQEVTMRCQPILGHNTVFWYRQTMMQGLELLAYFRNRAPLDDSGMPKDRFSAEMPDATLATLKIQPSEPRDSAVYFCASAWGENTEAFFGQGTRLTVV.

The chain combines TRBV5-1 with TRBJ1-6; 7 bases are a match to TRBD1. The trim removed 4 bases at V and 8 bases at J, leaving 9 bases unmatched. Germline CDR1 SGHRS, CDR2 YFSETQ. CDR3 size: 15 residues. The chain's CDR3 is CASSLGGTADSPLHF. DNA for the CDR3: TGCGCCAGCAGCCTAGGGGGGACAGCTGATTCACCCCTCCACTTT.

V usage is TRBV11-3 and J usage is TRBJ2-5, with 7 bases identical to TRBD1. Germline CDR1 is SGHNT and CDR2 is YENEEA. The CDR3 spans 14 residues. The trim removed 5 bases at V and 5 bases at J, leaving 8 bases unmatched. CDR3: CASSDRQGRETQYF. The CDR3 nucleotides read TGTGCCAGCAGCGACCGACAGGGTAGGGAGACCCAGTACTTC.

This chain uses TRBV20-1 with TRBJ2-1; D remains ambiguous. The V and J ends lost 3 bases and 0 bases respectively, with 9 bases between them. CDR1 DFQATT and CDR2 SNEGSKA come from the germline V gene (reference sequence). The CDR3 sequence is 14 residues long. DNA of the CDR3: TGCAGTGCTAGTCCTGGTAGCTCCTACAATGAGCAGTTCTTC. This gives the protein CSASPGSSYNEQFF.

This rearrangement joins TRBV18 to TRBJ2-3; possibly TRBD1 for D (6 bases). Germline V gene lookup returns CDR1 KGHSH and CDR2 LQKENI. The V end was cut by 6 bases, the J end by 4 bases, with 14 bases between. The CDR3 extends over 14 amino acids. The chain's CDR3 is CASSTNQGSDTQYF. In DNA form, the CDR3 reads TGTGCCAGCTCGACAAATCAGGGGTCAGATACGCAGTATTTT.

The CDR3 spells CASSQDSNNEKLFF. CDR3 sequence (DNA): TGCGCCAGCAGCCAGGACAGCAATAATGAAAAACTGTTTTTT. V is TRBV5-1 and J is TRBJ1-4, with a possible D match to TRBD1 (6 bases). Deletions cut 4 bases from V and 4 bases from J, with 11 bases between. The CDR3 consists of 14 residues. Germline loops: CDR1 SGHRS, CDR2 YFSETQ.

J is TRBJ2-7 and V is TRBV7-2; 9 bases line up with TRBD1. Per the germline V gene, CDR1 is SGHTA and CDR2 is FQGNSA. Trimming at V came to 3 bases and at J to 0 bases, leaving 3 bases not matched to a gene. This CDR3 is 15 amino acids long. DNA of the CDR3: TGTGCCAGCAGCTTGAGGGACAGGGCCTCCTACGAGCAGTACTTC. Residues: CASSLRDRASYEQYF.

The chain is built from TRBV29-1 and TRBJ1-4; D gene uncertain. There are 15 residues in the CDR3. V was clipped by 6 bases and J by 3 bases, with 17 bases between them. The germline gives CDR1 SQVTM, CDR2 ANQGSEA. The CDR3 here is CSVGGVGLANEKLFF. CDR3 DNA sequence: TGCAGCGTCGGCGGGGTGGGCCTGGCTAATGAAAAACTGTTTTTT.

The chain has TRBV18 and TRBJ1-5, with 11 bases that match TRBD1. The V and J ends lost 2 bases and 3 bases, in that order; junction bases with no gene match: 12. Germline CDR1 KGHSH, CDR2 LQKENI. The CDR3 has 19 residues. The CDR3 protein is CASSPRGQGVLGLNQPQHF. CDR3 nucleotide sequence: TGTGCCAGCTCACCAAGGGGACAGGGGGTATTGGGGCTCAATCAGCCCCAGCATTTT.

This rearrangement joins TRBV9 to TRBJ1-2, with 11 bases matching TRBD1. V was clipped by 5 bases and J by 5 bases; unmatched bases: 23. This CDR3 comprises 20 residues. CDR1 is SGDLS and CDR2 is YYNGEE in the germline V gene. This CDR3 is CASRPGQGGPHTGSTYGYTF. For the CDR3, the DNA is TGTGCCAGCAGACCGGGACAGGGGGGCCCTCACACAGGAAGTACGTATGGCTACACCTTC.

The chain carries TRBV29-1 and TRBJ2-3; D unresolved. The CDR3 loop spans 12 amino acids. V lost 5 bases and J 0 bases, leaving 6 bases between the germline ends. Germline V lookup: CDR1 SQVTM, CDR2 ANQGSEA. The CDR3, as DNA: TGCAGCGTTTCCTCTAGCACAGATACGCAGTATTTT. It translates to CSVSSSTDTQYF.

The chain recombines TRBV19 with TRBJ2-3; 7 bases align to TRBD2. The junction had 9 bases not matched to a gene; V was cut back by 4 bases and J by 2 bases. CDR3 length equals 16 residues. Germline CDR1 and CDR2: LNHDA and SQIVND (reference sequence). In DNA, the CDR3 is TGTGCCAGTAGTACCAGGGCTAGCGGAGCCACAGATACGCAGTATTTT. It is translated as CASSTRASGATDTQYF.

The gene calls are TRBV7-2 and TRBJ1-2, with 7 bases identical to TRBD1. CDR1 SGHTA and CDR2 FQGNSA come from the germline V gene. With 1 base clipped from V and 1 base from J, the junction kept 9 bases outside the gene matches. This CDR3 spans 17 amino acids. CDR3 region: CASSLVSNRGFNYGYTF. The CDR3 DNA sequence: TGTGCCAGCAGCTTAGTTAGTAACAGGGGCTTTAACTATGGCTACACCTTC. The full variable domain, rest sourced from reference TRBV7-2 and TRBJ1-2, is GAGVSQSPSNKVTEKGKDVELRCDPISGHTALYWYRQSLGQGLEFLIYFQGNSAPDKSGLPSDRFSAERTGGSVSTLTIQRTQQEDSAVYLCASSLVSNRGFNYGYTFGSGTRLTVV.

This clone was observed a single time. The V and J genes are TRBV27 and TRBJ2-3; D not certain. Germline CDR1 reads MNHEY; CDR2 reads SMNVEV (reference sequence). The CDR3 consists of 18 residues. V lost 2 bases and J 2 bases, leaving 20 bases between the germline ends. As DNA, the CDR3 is TGTGCCAGCAGTTTAGAGGTCAGTTCCTCCGGATACACAGATACGCAGTATTTT. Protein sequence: CASSLEVSSSGYTDTQYF.

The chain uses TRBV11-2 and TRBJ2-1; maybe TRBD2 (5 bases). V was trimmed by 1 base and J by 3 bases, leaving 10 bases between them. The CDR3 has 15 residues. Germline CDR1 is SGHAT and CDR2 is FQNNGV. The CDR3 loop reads CASSLGAGRYNEQFF. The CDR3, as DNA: TGTGCCAGCAGCTTAGGTGCGGGTCGCTACAATGAGCAGTTCTTC. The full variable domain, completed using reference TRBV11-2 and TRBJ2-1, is EAGVAQSPRYKIIEKRQSVAFWCNPISGHATLYWYQQILGQGPKLLIQFQNNGVVDDSQLPKDRFSAERLKGVDSTLKIQPAKLEDSAVYLCASSLGAGRYNEQFFGPGTRLTVL.

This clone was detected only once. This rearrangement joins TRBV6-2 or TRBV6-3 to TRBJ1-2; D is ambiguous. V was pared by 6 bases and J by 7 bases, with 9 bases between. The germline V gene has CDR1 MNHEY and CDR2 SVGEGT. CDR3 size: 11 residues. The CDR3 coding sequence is TGTGCCAGCAGCCCCCGTAGTGGCTACACCTTC. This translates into CASSPRSGYTF.

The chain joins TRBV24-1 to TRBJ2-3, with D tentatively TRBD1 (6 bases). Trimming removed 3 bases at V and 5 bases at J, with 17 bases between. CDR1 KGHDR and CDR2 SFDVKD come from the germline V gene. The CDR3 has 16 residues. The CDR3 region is CATSDPQGLLGDTQYF. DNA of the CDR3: TGTGCCACCAGTGATCCGCAGGGGTTGTTGGGAGATACGCAGTATTTT.

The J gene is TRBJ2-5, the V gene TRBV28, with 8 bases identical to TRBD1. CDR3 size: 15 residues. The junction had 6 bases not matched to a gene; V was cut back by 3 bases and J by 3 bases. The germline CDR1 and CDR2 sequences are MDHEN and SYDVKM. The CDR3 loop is CASSFQGAGKETQYF. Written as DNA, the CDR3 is TGTGCCAGCAGTTTTCAGGGGGCGGGCAAAGAGACCCAGTACTTC. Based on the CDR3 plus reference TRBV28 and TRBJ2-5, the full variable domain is DVKVTQSSRYLVKRTGEKVFLECVQDMDHENMFWYRQDPGLGLRLIYFSYDVKMKEKGDIPEGYSVSREKKERFSLILESASTNQTSMYLCASSFQGAGKETQYFGPGTRLLVL.

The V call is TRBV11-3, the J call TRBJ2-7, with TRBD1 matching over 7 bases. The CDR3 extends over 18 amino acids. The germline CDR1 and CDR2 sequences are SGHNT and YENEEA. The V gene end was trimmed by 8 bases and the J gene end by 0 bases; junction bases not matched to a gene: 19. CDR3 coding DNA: TGTGCCAGCTCATTAAGGGGACAGACTTCAAGGGGCTCCTACGAGCAGTACTTC. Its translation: CASSLRGQTSRGSYEQYF.

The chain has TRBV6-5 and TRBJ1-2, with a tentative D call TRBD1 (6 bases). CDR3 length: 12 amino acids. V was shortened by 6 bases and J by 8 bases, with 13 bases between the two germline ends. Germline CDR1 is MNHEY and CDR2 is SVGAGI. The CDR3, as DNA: TGTGCCAGCAGCCAGGGGTTTCGGGGCTACACCTTC. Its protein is CASSQGFRGYTF.

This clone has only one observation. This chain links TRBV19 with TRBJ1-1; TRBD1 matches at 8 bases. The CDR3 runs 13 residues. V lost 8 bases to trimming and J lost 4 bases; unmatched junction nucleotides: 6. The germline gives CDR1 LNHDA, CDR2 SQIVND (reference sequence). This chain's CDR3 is CASYRQGSTEAFF. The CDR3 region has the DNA TGTGCCAGTTATAGACAGGGGAGCACTGAAGCTTTCTTT.